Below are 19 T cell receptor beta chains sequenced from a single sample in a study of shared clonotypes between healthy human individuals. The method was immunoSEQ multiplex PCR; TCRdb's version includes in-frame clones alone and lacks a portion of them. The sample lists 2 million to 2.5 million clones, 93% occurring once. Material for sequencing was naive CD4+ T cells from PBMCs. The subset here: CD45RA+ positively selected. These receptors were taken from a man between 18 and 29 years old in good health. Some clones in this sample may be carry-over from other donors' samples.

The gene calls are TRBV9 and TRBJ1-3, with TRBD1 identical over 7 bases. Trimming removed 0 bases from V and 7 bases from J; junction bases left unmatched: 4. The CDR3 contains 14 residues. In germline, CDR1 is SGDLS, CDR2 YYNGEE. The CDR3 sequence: CASSVGQGWNTIYF. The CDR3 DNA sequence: TGTGCCAGCAGCGTAGGACAGGGATGGAACACCATATATTTT.

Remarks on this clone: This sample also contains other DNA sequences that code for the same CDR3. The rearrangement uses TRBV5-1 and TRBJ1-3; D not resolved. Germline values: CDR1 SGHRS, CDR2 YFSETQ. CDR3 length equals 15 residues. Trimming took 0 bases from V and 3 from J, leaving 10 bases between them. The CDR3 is CASSLATGSGNTIYF. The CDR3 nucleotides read TGCGCCAGCAGCTTGGCCACGGGTAGTGGAAACACCATATATTTT.

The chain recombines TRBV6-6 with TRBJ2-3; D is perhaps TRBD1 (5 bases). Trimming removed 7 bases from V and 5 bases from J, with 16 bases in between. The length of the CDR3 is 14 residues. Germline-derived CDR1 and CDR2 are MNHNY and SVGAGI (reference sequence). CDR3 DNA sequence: TGTGCCAGCACCCAAGGGGCCCTTCAAGATACGCAGTATTTT. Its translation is CASTQGALQDTQYF.

The CDR3 DNA reads as TGTGCCAGCAGTGACAGGATAACTCCCTCCTACAATGAGCAGTTCTTC. It yields the protein CASSDRITPSYNEQFF. This chain connects TRBV6-1 to TRBJ2-1; D not resolved. Per germline, CDR1 MNHNS and CDR2 SASEGT. There are 16 residues in the CDR3. V shed 3 bases and J shed 0 bases, with 12 bases lying between them.

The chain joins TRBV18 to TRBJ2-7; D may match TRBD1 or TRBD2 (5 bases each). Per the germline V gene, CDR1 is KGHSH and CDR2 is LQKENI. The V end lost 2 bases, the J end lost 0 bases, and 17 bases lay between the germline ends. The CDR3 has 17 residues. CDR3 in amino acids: CASSPISGTQSSYEQYF. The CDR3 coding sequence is TGTGCCAGCTCACCAATTTCTGGGACGCAGAGCTCCTACGAGCAGTACTTC. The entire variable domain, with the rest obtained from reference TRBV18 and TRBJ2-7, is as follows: NAGVMQNPRHLVRRRGQEARLRCSPMKGHSHVYWYRQLPEEGLKFMVYLQKENIIDESGMPKERFSAEFPKEGPSILRIQQVVRGDSAAYFCASSPISGTQSSYEQYFGPGTRLTVT.

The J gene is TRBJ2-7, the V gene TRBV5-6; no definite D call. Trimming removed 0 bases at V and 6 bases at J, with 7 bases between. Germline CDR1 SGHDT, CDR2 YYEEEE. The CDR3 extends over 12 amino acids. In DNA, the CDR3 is TGTGCCAGCAGCTTGGGAAGCGTCGAGCAGTACTTC. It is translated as CASSLGSVEQYF.

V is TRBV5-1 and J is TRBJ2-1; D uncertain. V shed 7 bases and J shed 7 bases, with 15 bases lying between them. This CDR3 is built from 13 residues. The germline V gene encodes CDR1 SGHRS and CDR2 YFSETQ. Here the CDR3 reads CASSHRNSNEQFF. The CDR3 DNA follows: TGCGCCAGCTCTCATAGAAATTCGAATGAGCAGTTCTTC.

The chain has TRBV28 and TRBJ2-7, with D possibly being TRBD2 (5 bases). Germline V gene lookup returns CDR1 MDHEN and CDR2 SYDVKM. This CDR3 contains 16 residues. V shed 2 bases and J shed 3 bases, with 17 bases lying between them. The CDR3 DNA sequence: TGTGCCAGCAGTTTACCCATGGACTCTAGCCTCTACGAGCAGTACTTC. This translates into CASSLPMDSSLYEQYF.

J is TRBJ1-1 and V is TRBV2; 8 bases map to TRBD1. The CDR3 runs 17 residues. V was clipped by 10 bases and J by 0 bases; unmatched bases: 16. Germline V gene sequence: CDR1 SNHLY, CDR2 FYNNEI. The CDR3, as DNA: TGTGCCACCACTACTGGCAGGGGGCGAGACATGAACACTGAAGCTTTCTTT. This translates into CATTTGRGRDMNTEAFF. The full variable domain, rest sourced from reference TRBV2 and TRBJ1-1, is EPEVTQTPSHQVTQMGQEVILRCVPISNHLYFYWYRQILGQKVEFLVSFYNNEISEKSEIFDDQFSVERPDGSNFTLKIRSTKLEDSAMYFCATTTGRGRDMNTEAFFGQGTRLTVV.

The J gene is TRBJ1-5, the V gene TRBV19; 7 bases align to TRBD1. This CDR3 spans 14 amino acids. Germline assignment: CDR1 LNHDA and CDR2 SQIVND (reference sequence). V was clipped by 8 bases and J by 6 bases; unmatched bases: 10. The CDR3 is CASALQGSRQPQHF. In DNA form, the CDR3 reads TGTGCCAGTGCGTTACAGGGGTCGCGTCAGCCCCAGCATTTT.

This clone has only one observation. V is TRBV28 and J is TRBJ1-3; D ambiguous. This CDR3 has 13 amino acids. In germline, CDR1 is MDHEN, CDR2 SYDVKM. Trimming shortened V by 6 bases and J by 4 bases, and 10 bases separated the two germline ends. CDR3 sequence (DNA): TGTGCCAGCAGCCCCGGGAGGGGAAACACCATATATTTT. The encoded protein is CASSPGRGNTIYF.

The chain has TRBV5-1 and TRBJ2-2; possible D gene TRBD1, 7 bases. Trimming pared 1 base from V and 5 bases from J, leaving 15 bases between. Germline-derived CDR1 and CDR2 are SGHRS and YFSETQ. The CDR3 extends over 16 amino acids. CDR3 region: CASSLPVAGGTGELFF. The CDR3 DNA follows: TGCGCCAGCAGCTTGCCGGTGGCAGGGGGGACCGGGGAGCTGTTTTTT.

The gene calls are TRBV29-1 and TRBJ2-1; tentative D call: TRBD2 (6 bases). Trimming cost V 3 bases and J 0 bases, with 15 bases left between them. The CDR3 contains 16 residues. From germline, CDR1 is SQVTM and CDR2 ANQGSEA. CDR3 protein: CSVEWPSASSYNEQFF. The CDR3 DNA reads TGCAGCGTTGAGTGGCCTAGCGCCAGCTCCTACAATGAGCAGTTCTTC.

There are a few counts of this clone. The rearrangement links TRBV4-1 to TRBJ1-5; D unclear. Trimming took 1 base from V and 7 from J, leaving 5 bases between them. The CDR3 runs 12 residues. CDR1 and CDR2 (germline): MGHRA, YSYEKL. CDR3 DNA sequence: TGCGCCAGCAGCCAAGGTAGCCAGCCCCAGCATTTT. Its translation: CASSQGSQPQHF.

CDR3 DNA: TGTGCCAGCAGGCCACCGGGACTAGCGGTATACAATGAGCAGTTCTTC. Translated: CASRPPGLAVYNEQFF. V is TRBV27 and J is TRBJ2-1, with 11 bases matching TRBD2. The germline gives CDR1 MNHEY, CDR2 SMNVEV (reference sequence). The CDR3 length is 16 residues. Trimming took 6 bases from V and 4 from J; bases not matched to a gene: 8.

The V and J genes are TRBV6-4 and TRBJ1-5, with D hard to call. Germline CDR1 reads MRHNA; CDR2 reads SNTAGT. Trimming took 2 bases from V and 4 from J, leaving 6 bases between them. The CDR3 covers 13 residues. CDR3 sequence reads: CASSDGDNQPQHF. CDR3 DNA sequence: TGTGCCAGCAGTGACGGTGATAATCAGCCCCAGCATTTT.

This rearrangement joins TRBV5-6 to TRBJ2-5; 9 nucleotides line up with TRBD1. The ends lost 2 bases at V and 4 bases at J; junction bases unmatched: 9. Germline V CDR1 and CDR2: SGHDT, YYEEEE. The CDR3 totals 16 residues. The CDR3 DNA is TGTGCCAGCAGCTTAATTAAGGGACAGGGAGGAGAGACCCAGTACTTC. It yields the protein CASSLIKGQGGETQYF.

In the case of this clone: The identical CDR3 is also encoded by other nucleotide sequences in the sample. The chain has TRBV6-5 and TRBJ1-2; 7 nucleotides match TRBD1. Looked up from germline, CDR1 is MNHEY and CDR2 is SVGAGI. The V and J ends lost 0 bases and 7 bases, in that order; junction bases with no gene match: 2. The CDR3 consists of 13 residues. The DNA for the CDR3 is TGTGCCAGCAGTTACTCAAGGGGGCTTGGCTACACCTTC. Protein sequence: CASSYSRGLGYTF.

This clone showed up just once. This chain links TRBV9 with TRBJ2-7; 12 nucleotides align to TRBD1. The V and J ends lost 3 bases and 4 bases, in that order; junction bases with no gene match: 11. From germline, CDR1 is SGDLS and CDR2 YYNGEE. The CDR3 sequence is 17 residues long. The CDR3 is CASSAGLLGQGAYEQYF. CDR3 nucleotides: TGTGCCAGCAGCGCCGGACTATTGGGACAGGGGGCGTACGAGCAGTACTTC.